These 4 T cell receptor beta chains came from one sample sequenced in a study of blood T cell repertoires in COVID-19. Sequencing was performed with immunoSEQ multiplex PCR; in TCRdb, only in-frame clones are kept and a portion is missing. The repertoire has 250,000 to 300,000 clones, approximately 81% of them found once; the top ten carry about 2.9%. Sequencing input: peripheral blood. These receptors were obtained from an older woman with active or convalescent COVID-19.

The chain employs TRBV2 and TRBJ2-5; 8 bases line up with TRBD1. The junction had 7 bases not matched to a gene; V was cut back by 4 bases and J by 3 bases. The germline gives CDR1 SNHLY, CDR2 FYNNEI. This CDR3 is 15 amino acids long. For the CDR3, the DNA is TGTGCCAGCAGTGTCGGGACAGGCTGGAAAGAGACCCAGTACTTC. Translated: CASSVGTGWKETQYF.

This chain uses TRBV3-1 (or the pseudogene TRBV3-2) with TRBJ1-1; D possibly corresponds to TRBD1 (6 bases). Germline CDR1 and CDR2: LGHDT and YNNKEL (reference sequence). This CDR3 comprises 15 residues. With 3 bases removed from V and 5 bases from J, the gap between germline ends came to 16 bases. The CDR3 DNA sequence: TGTGCCAGCAGCCATGGACAGTTGAAGGGGACTGAAGCTTTCTTT. This translates into CASSHGQLKGTEAFF.

The V gene is TRBV7-9, the J gene TRBJ2-3; 7 positions match TRBD2. The CDR3 contains 15 residues. Germline V gives CDR1 SEHNR, CDR2 FQNEAQ (reference sequence). Trimming took 5 bases from V and 0 from J; bases not matched to a gene: 5. The CDR3 nucleotides are TGTGCCAGCAGCGGGCGGGGGATTAGCACAGATACGCAGTATTTT. Translated: CASSGRGISTDTQYF. The variable domain in full, completed from reference TRBV7-9 and TRBJ2-3, reads DTGVSQNPRHKITKRGQNVTFRCDPISEHNRLYWYRQTLGQGPEFLTYFQNEAQLEKSRLLSDRFSAERPKGSFSTLEIQRTEQGDSAMYLCASSGRGISTDTQYFGPGTRLTVL.

The chain couples TRBV27 to TRBJ1-1, with D uncertain. The germline gives CDR1 MNHEY, CDR2 SMNVEV (reference sequence). This CDR3 has 11 residues. Trimming stripped 9 bases from V and 3 bases from J, with 8 bases between. The CDR3 reads CASREDTEAFF. CDR3 bases: TGTGCCAGTAGGGAGGACACTGAAGCTTTCTTT.